These 11 T cell receptor beta chains were all obtained from the same sample, sequenced in a study of T cells expressing NK-cell markers. From the 5' RACE reads, TCRdb lists one entry per CDR3 protein and no DNA. This specimen shows some 440,000 distinct CDR3 sequences; the ten leading clones hold roughly 1.4%. The specimen sequenced was blood T cells: a sorted CD56 or NKG2C T cell subset, CD4+ or CD8+ T cells, or bulk PBMC T cells (not recorded which). Source of these receptors: a woman aged 50 to 60 in good health.

This chain's CDR3 is CASSEDKLPNTGELFF. This chain links TRBV25-1 with TRBJ2-2. The CDR3 spans 16 residues. CDR1 and CDR2 (germline): MGHDK, SYGVNS.

The gene calls are TRBV7-8 and TRBJ1-5; the D gene TCRdb calls, TRBD1, cannot be checked with no DNA. The CDR3 is 15 residues long. The germline gives CDR1 SGHVS, CDR2 FQNEAQ. The chain's CDR3 is CASSLFRVDAQPQHF.

The gene calls are TRBV10-3 and TRBJ2-6; checking the TCRdb D call of TRBD1 is not possible without DNA. Germline CDR1 is ENHRY and CDR2 is SYGVKD. This CDR3 has 17 residues. CDR3 residues: CAIRRTGDLSGANVLTF.

J is TRBJ2-1 and V is TRBV11-2. The CDR3 contains 15 residues. Germline CDR1 is SGHAT and CDR2 is FQNNGV. The CDR3 protein is CASSISLRPYNEQFF.

The chain is built from TRBV5-1 and TRBJ2-3; checking the TCRdb D call of TRBD2 is not possible without DNA. Germline V CDR1 and CDR2: SGHRS, YFSETQ. This CDR3 is 16 amino acids long. This CDR3 is CASSLTLASGTDTQYF. Drawing the rest from reference TRBV5-1 and TRBJ2-3, the complete variable domain is KAGVTQTPRYLIKTRGQQVTLSCSPISGHRSVSWYQQTPGQGLQFLFEYFSETQRNKGNFPGRFSGRQFSNSRSEMNVSTLELGDSALYLCASSLTLASGTDTQYFGPGTRLTVL.

V usage is TRBV11-3 and J usage is TRBJ2-1; with no DNA, the TCRdb D assignment of TRBD2 cannot be verified. The CDR3 has 15 residues. From germline, CDR1 is SGHNT and CDR2 YENEEA. CDR3: CASSLDQREGNEQFF.

This chain connects TRBV2 to TRBJ2-5; TCRdb lists TRBD1, though no DNA is available to test this call. Germline loops: CDR1 SNHLY, CDR2 FYNNEI. The CDR3 spans 14 residues. The CDR3 is CASSAGVVGETQYF.

The rearrangement joins TRBV3-1 to TRBJ2-7. Per germline, CDR1 LGHDT and CDR2 YNNKEL (reference sequence). The CDR3 has 15 amino acids. CDR3 sequence reads: CASSQDLGRSYEQYF.

The chain employs TRBV19 and TRBJ2-2. The CDR3 has 14 residues. Germline CDR1 and CDR2: LNHDA and SQIVND (reference sequence). The CDR3 sequence: CASKRVPNTGELFF.

The chain couples TRBV20-1 to TRBJ2-2; TCRdb designates TRBD1, a call that cannot be tested without DNA. Germline V CDR1 and CDR2: DFQATT, SNEGSKA (reference sequence). The CDR3 runs 15 residues. CDR3 amino acids: CSASRWQGASGELFF.

The rearrangement links TRBV4-1 to TRBJ2-5; TCRdb selects TRBD2, and the lack of DNA leaves this call unchecked. Germline CDR1 reads MGHRA; CDR2 reads YSYEKL. The length of the CDR3 is 17 residues. The CDR3 protein is CASSQVLAGGPLETQYF.